This T cell receptor beta chain was found in a study of T cells in localized non-small cell lung cancer. Germline CDR1 reads SGHAT; CDR2 reads FQNNGV. The CDR3 spans 13 residues. Trimming shortened V by 1 base and J by 5 bases, and 8 bases separated the two germline ends. This clone was counted a few times. Some clones are missing from TCRdb's copy, which holds only in-frame ones; the method was immunoSEQ multiplex PCR. The sample has about 46,000 clones; approximately 81% are singletons. This sample comprised peripheral blood mononuclear cells, obtained before any cancer treatment. The source of this sequence is a man aged 35 to 69 with stage III lung adenocarcinoma. The V gene is TRBV11-2, the J gene TRBJ2-5; no reliable D call. The CDR3 reads CASSLGLGETQYF. In DNA, the CDR3 is TGTGCCAGCAGCTTAGGGCTGGGCGAGACCCAGTACTTC.